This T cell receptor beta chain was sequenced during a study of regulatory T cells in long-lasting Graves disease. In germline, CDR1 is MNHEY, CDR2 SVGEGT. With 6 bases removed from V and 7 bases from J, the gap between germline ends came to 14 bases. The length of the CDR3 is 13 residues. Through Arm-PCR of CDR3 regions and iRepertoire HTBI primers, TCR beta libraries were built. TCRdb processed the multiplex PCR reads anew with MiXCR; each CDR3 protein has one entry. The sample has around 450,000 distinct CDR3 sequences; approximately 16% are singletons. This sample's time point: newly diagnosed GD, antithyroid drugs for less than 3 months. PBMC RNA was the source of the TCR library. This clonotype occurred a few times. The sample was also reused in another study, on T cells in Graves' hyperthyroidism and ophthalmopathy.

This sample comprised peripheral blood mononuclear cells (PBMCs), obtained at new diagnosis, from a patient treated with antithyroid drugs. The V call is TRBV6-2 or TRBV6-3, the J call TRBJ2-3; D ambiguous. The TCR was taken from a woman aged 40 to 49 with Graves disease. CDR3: CASRQTMLYTQYF. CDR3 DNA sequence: TGTGCCAGCAGACAAACGATGCTCTATACGCAGTATTTT.